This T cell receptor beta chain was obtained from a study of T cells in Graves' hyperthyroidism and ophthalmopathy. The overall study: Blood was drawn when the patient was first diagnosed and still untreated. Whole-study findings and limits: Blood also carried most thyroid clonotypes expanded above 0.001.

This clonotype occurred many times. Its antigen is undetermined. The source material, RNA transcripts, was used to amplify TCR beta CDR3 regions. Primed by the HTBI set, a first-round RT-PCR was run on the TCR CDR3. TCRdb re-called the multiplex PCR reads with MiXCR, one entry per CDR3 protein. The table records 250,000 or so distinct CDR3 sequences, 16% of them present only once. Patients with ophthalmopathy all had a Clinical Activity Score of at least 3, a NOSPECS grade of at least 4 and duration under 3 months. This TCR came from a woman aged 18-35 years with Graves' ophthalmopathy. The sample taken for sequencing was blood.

The CDR3 loop reads CASSYGRQPVLDQPQHF. The CDR3, as DNA: TGTGCCAGCAGTTACGGTCGGCAGCCAGTTCTCGATCAGCCCCAGCATTTT. This rearrangement joins TRBV6-2 or TRBV6-3 to TRBJ1-5, with no clear D. Germline V CDR1 and CDR2: MNHEY, SVGEGT. The CDR3 is made up of 17 amino acids. Trimming cost V 2 bases and J 5 bases, with 19 bases left between them.